What follows describes a single T cell receptor (beta chain). Sequencing was performed with immunoSEQ multiplex PCR; in TCRdb, only in-frame clones are kept and a portion is missing. Of about 200,000 clones listed, about 86% are singletons. This CDR3 comprises 17 residues. J gave up 2 bases and V 4 bases, and 7 bases lay outside the gene matches. The germline V gene has CDR1 LNHDA and CDR2 SQIVND (reference sequence). This entry comes from a study of blood T cell repertoires in COVID-19. Study context: Sources were T cells, B-cell-depleted T cells, or PBMCs; the material itself was cDNA or gDNA.

Patients of the Seattle cohort, enrolled during active infection, were followed longitudinally. Sequenced input: peripheral blood. The receptor was derived from a woman in her forties or fifties with COVID-19, enrolled during active disease. The chain joins TRBV19 to TRBJ2-3; 12 bases map to TRBD2. For the CDR3, the DNA is TGTGCCAGTAGTACCATCGGACTAGCGGGGACCACAGATACGCAGTATTTT. Its translation is CASSTIGLAGTTDTQYF.